This TCR beta chain was sequenced for a study of graft-versus-host responses after intestinal transplantation. Study background: Recipients had multivisceral, liver-intestinal, or isolated intestinal transplants. General observations from the study: Patients with graft-donor T cell macrochimerism had high graft-versus-host to host-versus-graft clonal ratios in allografts.

Worth noting for this clone: Its antigen remains unidentified.

TCRdb keeps only in-frame clones here, not all; method: immunoSEQ multiplex PCR. The table shows roughly 53,000 clones, with roughly nine tenths occurring only once. The CDR3 extends over 14 amino acids. Trimming cost V 1 base and J 5 bases, with 11 bases left between them. Germline CDR1 and CDR2: SGHTA and FQGNSA. The chain has TRBV7-2 and TRBJ2-5; the D gene is possibly TRBD1 (6 bases). The TCR originated in a human patient who received an intestinal transplant, so some T cells may come from the graft donor. The specimen was PBMCs, collected approximately 97 weeks after intestinal transplant. CDR3 sequence: CASSLDRALETQYF. CDR3 sequence (DNA): TGTGCCAGCAGCTTAGACAGGGCCCTTGAGACCCAGTACTTC.